The clone carrying this T cell receptor (beta chain) was counted a single time. The protocol was immunoSEQ multiplex PCR, while the TCRdb copy is restricted to in-frame clones and leaves out a portion. Altogether 60,000 to 75,000 clones are present, 75% to 90% being singletons, with the ten largest covering 5% to 6.5%. Germline loops: CDR1 LNHDA, CDR2 SQIVND (reference sequence). V dropped 1 base and J dropped 3 bases, with 7 bases sitting between them. CDR3 length: 13 amino acids. The data belong to a study of blood T cell repertoires in COVID-19. Whole-study context: Specimens from acute and convalescent COVID-19 originated in the United States, Italy and Spain.

This TCR was sampled from a man aged 45-60 years with active COVID-19. The chain employs TRBV19 and TRBJ2-7; D not resolved. Sequencing used peripheral blood. The CDR3 here is CASSIAPSYEQYF. Here the CDR3 DNA reads TGTGCCAGTAGTATAGCCCCCAGCTACGAGCAGTACTTC.